These 9 T cell receptor beta chains came from one sample sequenced in a study of blood T cell repertoires in COVID-19. Here immunoSEQ multiplex PCR was the method, and the copy in TCRdb shows in-frame clones only, minus some. The sample lists about 300,000 clones; over 75% were seen once. The sequenced sample consisted of peripheral blood. These TCRs come from a human donor in a cohort sampled during active COVID-19.

A remark on this clone: In the same sample, other DNA sequences code for this CDR3. This chain joins TRBV9 and TRBJ2-7, with TRBD2 matching over 10 bases. Per the germline V gene, CDR1 is SGDLS and CDR2 is YYNGEE. This CDR3 contains 15 residues. With V trimmed by 0 bases and J by 2 bases, 2 bases remained unmatched. As DNA, the CDR3 is TGTGCCAGCAGCGTAGACACTAGCGGGGCCTACGAGCAGTACTTC. Protein: CASSVDTSGAYEQYF.

The chain employs TRBV12-3 or TRBV12-4 and TRBJ2-3; D is undetermined. The CDR3 has 12 amino acids. Trimming shortened V by 6 bases and J by 5 bases, and 9 bases separated the two germline ends. The CDR3: CASSPTRDTQYF. The CDR3 DNA follows: TGTGCCAGCAGCCCTACGAGAGATACGCAGTATTTT.

The chain uses TRBV6-5 and TRBJ1-4; TRBD1 matches at 8 bases. The germline gives CDR1 MNHEY, CDR2 SVGAGI. Germline trimming cut 6 bases from V and 8 bases from J; bases unmatched to any gene: 11. The CDR3 extends over 15 amino acids. CDR3 nucleotides: TGTGCCAGCAGCCCAGGACAGGGAAGTTGGGAAAAACTGTTTTTT. Its translation is CASSPGQGSWEKLFF.

The chain joins TRBV24-1 to TRBJ2-2; TRBD2 agrees at 9 bases. The CDR3 is made up of 16 amino acids. V trimming: 3 bases; J trimming: 8 bases; junction bases outside the gene matches: 9. Looked up from germline, CDR1 is KGHDR and CDR2 is SFDVKD. The chain's CDR3 is CATSDPVAGVRGELFF. DNA of the CDR3: TGTGCCACCAGTGATCCAGTAGCGGGAGTTCGGGGGGAGCTGTTTTTT.

The V call is TRBV2, the J call TRBJ2-2, with no clear D. The V gene lost 6 bases and the J gene lost 9 bases, with 8 bases spanning the gap. The germline CDR1 and CDR2 sequences are SNHLY and FYNNEI. This CDR3 is 11 amino acids long. The CDR3: CASRETRELFF. The CDR3 DNA reads as TGTGCCAGCAGGGAGACGCGGGAGCTGTTTTTT.

The chain uses TRBV3-1 (or the pseudogene TRBV3-2) and TRBJ1-5, with TRBD1 matching over 7 bases. V was pared by 8 bases and J by 0 bases, with 4 bases of the junction left unmatched. CDR3 length equals 14 residues. Germline V CDR1 and CDR2: LGHDT, YNNKEL (reference sequence). The CDR3 reads CASGQAISNQPQHF. The CDR3, as DNA: TGTGCCAGCGGACAGGCGATTAGCAATCAGCCCCAGCATTTT.

V and J are TRBV28 and TRBJ2-7; TRBD2 might be the D (6 bases). The germline CDR1 and CDR2 sequences are MDHEN and SYDVKM. V lost 3 bases and J 4 bases, leaving 19 bases between the germline ends. This CDR3 has 16 residues. The CDR3 loop reads CASSFPLGGRPYEQYF. The CDR3 DNA follows: TGTGCCAGCAGTTTCCCTTTAGGTGGGAGGCCTTACGAGCAGTACTTC.

For the CDR3, the DNA is TGTGCCAGCAGTTCAAAGGCGTGGCTAGCGGGGCTTTCCTACAATGAGCAGTTCTTC. Protein sequence: CASSSKAWLAGLSYNEQFF. V gene TRBV7-8 combines with J gene TRBJ2-1; 9 positions agree with TRBD2. The J segment lost 1 base and the V segment lost 6 bases, leaving 16 bases of the junction unmatched. Germline loops: CDR1 SGHVS, CDR2 FQNEAQ. The CDR3 runs 19 residues.

The V call is TRBV19, the J call TRBJ2-7; 10 positions agree with TRBD2. The CDR3 has 16 residues. In germline, CDR1 is LNHDA, CDR2 SQIVND (reference sequence). The trim removed 5 bases at V and 7 bases at J, leaving 14 bases unmatched. The DNA for the CDR3 is TGTGCCAGTAGTGTTCTAGCGGGAGTTCCTTCGAAAGAGCAGTACTTC. Translated: CASSVLAGVPSKEQYF. The full variable domain, its missing parts supplied by reference TRBV19 and TRBJ2-7, is DGGITQSPKYLFRKEGQNVTLSCEQNLNHDAMYWYRQDPGQGLRLIYYSQIVNDFQKGDIAEGYSVSREKKESFPLTVTSAQKNPTAFYLCASSVLAGVPSKEQYFGPGTRLTVT.